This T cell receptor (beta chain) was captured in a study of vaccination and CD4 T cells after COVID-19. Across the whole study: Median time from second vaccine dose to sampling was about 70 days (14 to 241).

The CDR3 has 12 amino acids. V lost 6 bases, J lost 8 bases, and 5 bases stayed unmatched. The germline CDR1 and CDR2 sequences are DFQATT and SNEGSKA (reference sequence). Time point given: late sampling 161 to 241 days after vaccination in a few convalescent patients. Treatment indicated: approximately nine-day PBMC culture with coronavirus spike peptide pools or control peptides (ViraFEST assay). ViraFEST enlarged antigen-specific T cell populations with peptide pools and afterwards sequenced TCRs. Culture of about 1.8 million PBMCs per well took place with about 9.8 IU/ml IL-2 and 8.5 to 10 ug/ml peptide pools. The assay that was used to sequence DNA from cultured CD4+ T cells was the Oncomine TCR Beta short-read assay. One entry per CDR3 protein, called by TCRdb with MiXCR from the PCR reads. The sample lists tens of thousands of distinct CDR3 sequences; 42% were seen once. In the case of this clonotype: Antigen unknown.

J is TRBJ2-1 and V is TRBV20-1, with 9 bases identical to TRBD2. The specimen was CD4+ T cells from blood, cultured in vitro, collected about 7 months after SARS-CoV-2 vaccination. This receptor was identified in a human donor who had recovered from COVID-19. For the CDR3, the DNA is TGCAGTGCGATTCGACTAGCGGATGAGCAGTTCTTC. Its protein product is CSAIRLADEQFF.